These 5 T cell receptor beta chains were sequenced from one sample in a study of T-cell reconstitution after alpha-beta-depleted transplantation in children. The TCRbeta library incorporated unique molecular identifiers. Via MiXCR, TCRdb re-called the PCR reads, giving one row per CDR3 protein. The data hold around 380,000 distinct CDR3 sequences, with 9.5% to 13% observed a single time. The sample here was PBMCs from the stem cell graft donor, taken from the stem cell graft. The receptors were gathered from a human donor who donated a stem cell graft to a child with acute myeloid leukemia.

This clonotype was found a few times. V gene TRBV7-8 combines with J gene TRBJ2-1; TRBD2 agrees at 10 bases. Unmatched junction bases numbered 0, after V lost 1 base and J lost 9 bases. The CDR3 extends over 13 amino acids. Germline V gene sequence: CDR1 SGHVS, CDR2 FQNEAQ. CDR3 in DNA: TGTGCCAGCAGCTTAGAGCGGGAGGGTGAGCAGTTCTTC. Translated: CASSLEREGEQFF.

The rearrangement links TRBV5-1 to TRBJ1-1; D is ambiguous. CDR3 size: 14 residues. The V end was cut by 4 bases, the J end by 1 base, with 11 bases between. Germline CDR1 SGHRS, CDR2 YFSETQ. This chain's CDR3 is CASSVTPTNTEAFF. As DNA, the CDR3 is TGCGCCAGCAGCGTTACACCGACGAACACTGAAGCTTTCTTT.

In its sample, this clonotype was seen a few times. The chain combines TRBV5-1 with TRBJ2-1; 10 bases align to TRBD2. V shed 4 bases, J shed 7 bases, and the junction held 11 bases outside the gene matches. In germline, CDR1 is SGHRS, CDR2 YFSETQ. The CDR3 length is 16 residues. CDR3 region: CASSLGLASSLNEQFF. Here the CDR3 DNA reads TGCGCCAGCAGCCTGGGACTAGCGTCTTCTCTGAATGAGCAGTTCTTC.

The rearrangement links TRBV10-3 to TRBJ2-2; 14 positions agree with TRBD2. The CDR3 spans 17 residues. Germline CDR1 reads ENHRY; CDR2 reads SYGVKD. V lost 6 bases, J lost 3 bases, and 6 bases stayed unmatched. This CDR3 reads CAIRQTSGRGYTGELFF. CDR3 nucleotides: TGTGCCATCAGACAGACTAGCGGGAGGGGGTACACCGGGGAGCTGTTTTTT.

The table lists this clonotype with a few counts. In DNA, the CDR3 is TGTGCCAGCAGCTGGGTCGAGCGGGAAAAACTGTTTTTT. This sequence encodes CASSWVEREKLFF. The rearrangement links TRBV2 to TRBJ1-4; unclear D gene. Trimming shortened V by 6 bases and J by 8 bases, and 13 bases separated the two germline ends. There are 13 residues in the CDR3. Germline V gene sequence: CDR1 SNHLY, CDR2 FYNNEI.